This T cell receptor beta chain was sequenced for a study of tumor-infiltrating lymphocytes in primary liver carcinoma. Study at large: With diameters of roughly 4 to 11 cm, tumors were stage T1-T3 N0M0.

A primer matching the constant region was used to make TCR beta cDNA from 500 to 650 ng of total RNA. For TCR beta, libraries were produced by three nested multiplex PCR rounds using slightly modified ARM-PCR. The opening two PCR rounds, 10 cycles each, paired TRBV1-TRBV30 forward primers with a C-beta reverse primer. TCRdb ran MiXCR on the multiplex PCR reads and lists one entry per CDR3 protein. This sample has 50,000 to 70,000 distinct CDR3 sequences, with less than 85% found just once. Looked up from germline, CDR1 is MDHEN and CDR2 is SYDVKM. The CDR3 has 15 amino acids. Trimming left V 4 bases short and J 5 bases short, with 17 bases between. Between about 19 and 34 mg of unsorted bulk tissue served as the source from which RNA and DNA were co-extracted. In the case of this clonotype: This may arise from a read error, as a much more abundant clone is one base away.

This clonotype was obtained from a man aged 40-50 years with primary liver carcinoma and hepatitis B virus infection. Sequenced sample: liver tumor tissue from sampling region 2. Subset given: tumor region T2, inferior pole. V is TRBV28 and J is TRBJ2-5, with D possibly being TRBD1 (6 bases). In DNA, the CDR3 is TGTGCCAGCAGTTCGCCGACAGGCCGGTATGAGACCCAGTACTTC. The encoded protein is CASSSPTGRYETQYF.